Shown below are 18 T cell receptor beta chains from a single sample sequenced in a study of blood T cells in healthy people across ages. Primed by a sample-barcoded 5' primer and a J-beta primer mix, a second PCR proceeded for 7 to 11 cycles. TCRdb passed the 5' RACE reads through MiXCR, listing each CDR3 protein once. The sample has 900,000 to 950,000 distinct CDR3 sequences; almost 30% are singletons. This sample was also put to use in a study of T cells of mothers and their children.

Sequencing was done on a sample of blood. These receptor sequences come from a woman aged 40-49 years in good health.

J is TRBJ1-1 and V is TRBV15; possible D gene TRBD1, 5 bases. The V and J ends lost 1 base and 4 bases respectively, with 16 bases between them. The CDR3 spans 16 residues. Germline CDR1 and CDR2: LNHNV and YYDKDF (reference sequence). In DNA, the CDR3 is TGTGCCACCAGCAGAGTTCCGGGGCGCGGGGCCACTGAAGCTTTCTTT. This sequence encodes CATSRVPGRGATEAFF.

This clonotype was counted many times. V is TRBV7-9 and J is TRBJ2-5, with 8 bases that match TRBD1. The CDR3 is 14 amino acids. Trimming removed 5 bases from V and 4 bases from J; junction bases left unmatched: 6. Per the germline V gene, CDR1 is SEHNR and CDR2 is FQNEAQ (reference sequence). The CDR3 bases are TGTGCCAGCAGCCCCCGGACAGGGCGAGAGACCCAGTACTTC. This gives the protein CASSPRTGRETQYF.

This clonotype was seen ten or more times. The chain couples TRBV4-1 to TRBJ2-1, with D perhaps matching TRBD2 (5 bases). The germline CDR1 and CDR2 sequences are MGHRA and YSYEKL. The V end was cut by 0 bases, the J end by 4 bases, with 16 bases between. The CDR3 totals 17 residues. The DNA of the CDR3 is TGCGCCAGCAGCCAAGATGGAGCGGTACCTGGATACAATGAGCAGTTCTTC. Protein sequence: CASSQDGAVPGYNEQFF.

This clonotype has more than one count but fewer than ten. The chain has TRBV5-1 and TRBJ1-4; D remains unclear. This CDR3 is built from 16 residues. V lost 2 bases to trimming and J lost 0 bases, with 11 bases between them. Per the germline V gene, CDR1 is SGHRS and CDR2 is YFSETQ. CDR3 sequence reads: CASSFGQIATNEKLFF. The DNA for the CDR3 is TGCGCCAGCAGCTTCGGGCAGATAGCAACTAATGAAAAACTGTTTTTT. Using reference TRBV5-1 and TRBJ1-4 for the parts outside the CDR3, the full variable domain is KAGVTQTPRYLIKTRGQQVTLSCSPISGHRSVSWYQQTPGQGLQFLFEYFSETQRNKGNFPGRFSGRQFSNSRSEMNVSTLELGDSALYLCASSFGQIATNEKLFFGSGTQLSVL.

As concerns this clonotype: The germline gene is not matched at one end of the junction; a read error may be the cause. The rearrangement joins TRBV4-1 to TRBJ2-4, with D perhaps TRBD2 (6 bases). In germline, CDR1 is MGHRA, CDR2 YSYEKL. CDR3 length: 17 amino acids. Here the CDR3 reads CASSQDWGGSAKNIQYF. The CDR3 nucleotides read TGCGCCAGCAGCCAAGATTGGGGAGGCTCAGCCAAAAACATCCAGTACTTC.

J is TRBJ2-5 and V is TRBV21-1; TRBD1, the table's D call, lacks a check against the DNA. TRBV21-1 has pseudogene status. The CDR3 has 14 amino acids. CDR3 nucleotides: TGTGCCAGCGACCTACAGGGGGCGAAAGAGACCCAGTACTTC. Protein: CASDLQGAKETQYF.

This clonotype occurred a few times. The V and J genes are TRBV4-1 and TRBJ2-7, with D possibly matching TRBD1 (6 bases). The CDR3 extends over 14 amino acids. CDR1 and CDR2 from the germline V gene are MGHRA and YSYEKL. The ends were cut back, 4 bases at V and 3 bases at J, with 13 bases in the middle. The CDR3 DNA reads TGCGCCAGCAGCCCTCCGACAGGTTTCTACGAGCAGTACTTC. As protein: CASSPPTGFYEQYF.

The V and J genes are TRBV20-1 and TRBJ2-3, with D possibly being TRBD1 or TRBD2 (5 bases each). Germline V gene data show CDR1 as DFQATT and CDR2 as SNEGSKA (reference sequence). This CDR3 has 12 amino acids. Trimming removed 6 bases from V and 2 bases from J, with 9 bases in between. CDR3 sequence (DNA): TGCAGTGCCGGGACCAACACAGATACGCAGTATTTT. Translation gives CSAGTNTDTQYF.

A few counts support this clonotype. The J gene is TRBJ2-1, the V gene TRBV7-2; D ambiguous. The CDR3 totals 15 residues. Trimming removed 6 bases at V and 4 bases at J, with 16 bases between. Germline CDR1 is SGHTA and CDR2 is FQGNSA. The CDR3 DNA is TGTGCCAGCAGGGCGGACCCCTCACCTTACAATGAGCAGTTCTTC. Protein: CASRADPSPYNEQFF.

In this sample, this clonotype turned up a few times. The chain is built from TRBV27 and TRBJ2-1, with 10 bases aligning to TRBD1. The junction had 6 bases not matched to a gene; V was cut back by 3 bases and J by 7 bases. The germline gives CDR1 MNHEY, CDR2 SMNVEV (reference sequence). CDR3 size: 15 residues. The CDR3 is CASSFLTGGLNEQFF. DNA for the CDR3: TGTGCCAGCAGTTTCTTGACAGGGGGCTTAAATGAGCAGTTCTTC.

The chain links TRBV2 to TRBJ2-4, with no clear D. CDR1 SNHLY and CDR2 FYNNEI come from the germline V gene. Trimming pared 4 bases from V and 13 bases from J, leaving 23 bases between. The CDR3 covers 15 residues. CDR3 coding DNA: TGTGCCAGCAGTGTGGGCCAGTTAACCTACAATGAGCAGTACTTC. Translation gives CASSVGQLTYNEQYF.

In regard to this clonotype: Sequence at one end of the junction differs from germline and may be a read error. The rearrangement joins TRBV13 to TRBJ1-5, with D hard to call. This CDR3 contains 14 residues. From germline, CDR1 is PRHDT and CDR2 FYEKMQ (reference sequence). In nucleotides, the CDR3 is TGTGCCAGCAGCTTATCTGGCCTCAATCGGCCCCAGCATTTT. Its translation is CASSLSGLNRPQHF.

The chain joins TRBV19 to TRBJ2-3; D gene uncertain. The CDR3 contains 13 residues. The V end was cut by 3 bases, the J end by 1 base, with 5 bases between. Germline assignment: CDR1 LNHDA and CDR2 SQIVND (reference sequence). The CDR3 region has the DNA TGTGCCAGTAGTATTTGGGGCACAGATACGCAGTATTTT. The encoded protein is CASSIWGTDTQYF.

The chain links TRBV20-1 to TRBJ2-7, with 11 positions matching TRBD1. CDR3 length equals 14 residues. The V gene end was trimmed by 3 bases and the J gene end by 5 bases; junction bases not matched to a gene: 6. CDR1 is DFQATT and CDR2 is SNEGSKA in the germline V gene (reference sequence). The CDR3: CSASPGQGVNEQYF. CDR3 in DNA: TGCAGTGCTAGCCCGGGACAGGGGGTCAACGAGCAGTACTTC.

This clonotype has a count of ten or more. The chain couples TRBV7-2 to TRBJ2-3; D is unclear. CDR3 size: 16 residues. V was trimmed by 5 bases and J by 0 bases, leaving 15 bases between them. Germline-derived CDR1 and CDR2 are SGHTA and FQGNSA. This CDR3 is CASSRPSAASTDTQYF. DNA for the CDR3: TGTGCCAGCAGCCGCCCTTCGGCGGCTAGCACAGATACGCAGTATTTT.

This rearrangement joins TRBV20-1 to TRBJ2-1; 10 nucleotides match TRBD2. Per the germline V gene, CDR1 is DFQATT and CDR2 is SNEGSKA (reference sequence). The junction had 13 bases not matched to a gene; V was cut back by 6 bases and J by 8 bases. There are 15 residues in the CDR3. CDR3 amino acids: CSAAPLAGGGDEQFF. The CDR3 DNA follows: TGCAGTGCCGCTCCGTTAGCGGGAGGTGGGGATGAGCAGTTCTTC.

Only a few counts were recorded for this clonotype. The chain joins TRBV20-1 to TRBJ1-4; 9 bases fit TRBD1. CDR1 is DFQATT and CDR2 is SNEGSKA in the germline V gene (reference sequence). Unmatched junction bases numbered 2, after V lost 6 bases and J lost 0 bases. The CDR3 totals 14 residues. The DNA for the CDR3 is TGCAGTGCGGGACAGGGTGCAACTAATGAAAAACTGTTTTTT. It codes for CSAGQGATNEKLFF.

This clonotype was seen repeatedly, ten times or more. The rearrangement links TRBV7-9 to TRBJ2-5; 7 bases are shared with TRBD2. The CDR3 totals 13 residues. The V and J ends lost 7 bases and 1 base, in that order; junction bases with no gene match: 3. Germline CDR1 is SEHNR and CDR2 is FQNEAQ (reference sequence). CDR3 DNA: TGTGCCAGCATGGGAGGGCTCCAAGAGACCCAGTACTTC. Protein product: CASMGGLQETQYF.